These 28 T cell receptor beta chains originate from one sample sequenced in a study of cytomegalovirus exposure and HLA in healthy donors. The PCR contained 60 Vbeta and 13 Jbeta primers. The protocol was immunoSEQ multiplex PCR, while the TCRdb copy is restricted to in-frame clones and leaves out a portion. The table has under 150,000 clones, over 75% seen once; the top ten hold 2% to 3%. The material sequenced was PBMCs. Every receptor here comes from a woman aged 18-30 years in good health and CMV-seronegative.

The CDR3 bases are TGTGCCAGCAGCTTTCGGGGGAGGGGATCGGCTACAACTAATGAAAAACTGTTTTTT. Translated: CASSFRGRGSATTNEKLFF. The chain has TRBV5-5 and TRBJ1-4, with a possible D match to TRBD1 (5 bases). Germline V gives CDR1 SGHKS, CDR2 YYEKEE (reference sequence). The length of the CDR3 is 19 residues. V was shortened by 2 bases and J by 0 bases, with 20 bases between the two germline ends.

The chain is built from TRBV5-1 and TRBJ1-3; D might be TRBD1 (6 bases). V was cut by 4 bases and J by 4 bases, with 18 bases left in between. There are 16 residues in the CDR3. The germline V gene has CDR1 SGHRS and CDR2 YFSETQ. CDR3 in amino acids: CASSPNTGGVGNTIYF. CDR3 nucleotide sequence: TGCGCCAGCAGCCCTAATACGGGGGGCGTGGGAAACACCATATATTTT.

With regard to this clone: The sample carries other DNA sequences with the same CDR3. In DNA, the CDR3 is TGTGCCAGCAGTTTGTACAGTAGCAATCAGCCCCAGCATTTT. Translated: CASSLYSSNQPQHF. J is TRBJ1-5 and V is TRBV27; D is unclear. CDR1 and CDR2 (germline): MNHEY, SMNVEV (reference sequence). This CDR3 contains 14 residues. Trimming pared 3 bases from V and 0 bases from J, leaving 6 bases between.

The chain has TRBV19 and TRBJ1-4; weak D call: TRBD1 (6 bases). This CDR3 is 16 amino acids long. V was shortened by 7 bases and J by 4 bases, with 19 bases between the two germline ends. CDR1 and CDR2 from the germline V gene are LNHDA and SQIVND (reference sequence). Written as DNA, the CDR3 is TGTGCCAGTATCCAAAGGACAGCCGGTCTTAATGAAAAACTGTTTTTT. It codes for CASIQRTAGLNEKLFF. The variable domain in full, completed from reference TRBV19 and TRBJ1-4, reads DGGITQSPKYLFRKEGQNVTLSCEQNLNHDAMYWYRQDPGQGLRLIYYSQIVNDFQKGDIAEGYSVSREKKESFPLTVTSAQKNPTAFYLCASIQRTAGLNEKLFFGSGTQLSVL.

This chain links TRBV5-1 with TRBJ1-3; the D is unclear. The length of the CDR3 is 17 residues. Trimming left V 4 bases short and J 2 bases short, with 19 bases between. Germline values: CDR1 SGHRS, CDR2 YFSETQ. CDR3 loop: CASSPNRTDLTGNTIYF. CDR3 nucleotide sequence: TGCGCCAGCAGCCCTAACAGAACTGACCTAACTGGAAACACCATATATTTT. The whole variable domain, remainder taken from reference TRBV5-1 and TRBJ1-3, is KAGVTQTPRYLIKTRGQQVTLSCSPISGHRSVSWYQQTPGQGLQFLFEYFSETQRNKGNFPGRFSGRQFSNSRSEMNVSTLELGDSALYLCASSPNRTDLTGNTIYFGEGSWLTVV.

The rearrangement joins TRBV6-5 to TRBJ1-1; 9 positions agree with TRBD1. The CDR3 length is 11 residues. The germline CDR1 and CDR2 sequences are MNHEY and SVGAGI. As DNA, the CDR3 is TGTGCTATATCAAACAGGGGGCGAGCTTTCTTT. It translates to CAISNRGRAFF.

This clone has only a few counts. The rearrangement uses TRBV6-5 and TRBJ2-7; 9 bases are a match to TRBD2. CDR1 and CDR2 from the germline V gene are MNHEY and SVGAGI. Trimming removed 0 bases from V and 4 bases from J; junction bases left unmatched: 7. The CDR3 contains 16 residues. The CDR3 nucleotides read TGTGCCAGCAGTTACTCTGTTCTAGCGGGAAATTACGAGCAGTACTTC. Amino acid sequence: CASSYSVLAGNYEQYF.

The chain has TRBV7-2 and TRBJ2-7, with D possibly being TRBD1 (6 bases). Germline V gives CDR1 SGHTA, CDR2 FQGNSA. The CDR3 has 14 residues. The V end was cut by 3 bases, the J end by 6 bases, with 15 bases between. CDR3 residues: CASSFRQGSGEQYF. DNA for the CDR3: TGTGCCAGCAGCTTTAGGCAGGGGTCAGGCGAGCAGTACTTC. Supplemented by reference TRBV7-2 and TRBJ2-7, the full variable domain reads GAGVSQSPSNKVTEKGKDVELRCDPISGHTALYWYRQSLGQGLEFLIYFQGNSAPDKSGLPSDRFSAERTGGSVSTLTIQRTQQEDSAVYLCASSFRQGSGEQYFGPGTRLTVT.

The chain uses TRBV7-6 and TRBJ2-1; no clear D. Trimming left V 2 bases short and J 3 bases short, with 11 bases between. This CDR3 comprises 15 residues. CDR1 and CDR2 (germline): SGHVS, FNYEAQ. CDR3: CASSLSPRRYNEQFF. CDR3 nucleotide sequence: TGTGCCAGCAGCTTATCGCCGCGGCGCTACAATGAGCAGTTCTTC.

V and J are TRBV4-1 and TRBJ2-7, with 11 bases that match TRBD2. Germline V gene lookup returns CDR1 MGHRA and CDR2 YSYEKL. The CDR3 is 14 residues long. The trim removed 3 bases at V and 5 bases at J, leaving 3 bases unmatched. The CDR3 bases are TGCGCCAGCAGCCACACGGGACTAGCGGACGAGCAGTACGTC. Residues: CASSHTGLADEQYV.

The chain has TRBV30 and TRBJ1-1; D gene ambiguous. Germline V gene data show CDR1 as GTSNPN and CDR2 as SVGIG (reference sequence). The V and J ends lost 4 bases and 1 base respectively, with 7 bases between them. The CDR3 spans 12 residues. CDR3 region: CAWTFGNTEAFF. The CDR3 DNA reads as TGTGCCTGGACTTTCGGGAACACTGAAGCTTTCTTT.

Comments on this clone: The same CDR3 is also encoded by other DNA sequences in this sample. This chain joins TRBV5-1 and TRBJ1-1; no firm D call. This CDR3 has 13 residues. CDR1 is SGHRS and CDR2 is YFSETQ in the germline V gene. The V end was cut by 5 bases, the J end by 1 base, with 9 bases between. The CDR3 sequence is CASSYGGNTEAFF. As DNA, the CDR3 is TGCGCCAGCAGTTATGGAGGGAACACTGAAGCTTTCTTT.

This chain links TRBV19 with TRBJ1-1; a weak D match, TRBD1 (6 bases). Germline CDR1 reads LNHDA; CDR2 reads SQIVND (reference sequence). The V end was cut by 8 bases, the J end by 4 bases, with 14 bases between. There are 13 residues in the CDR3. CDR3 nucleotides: TGTGCCAGTTCCTGGACAGCTATCACTGAAGCTTTCTTT. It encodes CASSWTAITEAFF.

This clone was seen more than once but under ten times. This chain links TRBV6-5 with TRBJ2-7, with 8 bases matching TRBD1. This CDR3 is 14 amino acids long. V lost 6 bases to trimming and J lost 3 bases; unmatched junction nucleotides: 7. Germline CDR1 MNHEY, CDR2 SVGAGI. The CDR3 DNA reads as TGTGCCAGCAGCCGAGGACAGGGACACTACGAGCAGTACGTC. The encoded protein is CASSRGQGHYEQYV.

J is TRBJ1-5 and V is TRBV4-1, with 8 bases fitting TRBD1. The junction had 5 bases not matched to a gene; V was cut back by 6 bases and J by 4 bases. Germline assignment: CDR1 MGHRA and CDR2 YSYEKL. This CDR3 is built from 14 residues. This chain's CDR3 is CASRPTGVNQPQHF. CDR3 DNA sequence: TGCGCCAGCAGGCCGACAGGGGTTAATCAGCCCCAGCATTTT.

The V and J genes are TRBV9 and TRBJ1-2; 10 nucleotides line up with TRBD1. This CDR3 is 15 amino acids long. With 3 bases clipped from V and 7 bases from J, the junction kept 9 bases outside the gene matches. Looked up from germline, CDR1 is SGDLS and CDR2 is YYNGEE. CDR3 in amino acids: CASSELGTGVGGYTF. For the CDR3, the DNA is TGTGCCAGCAGCGAGCTCGGGACAGGGGTTGGTGGCTACACCTTC.

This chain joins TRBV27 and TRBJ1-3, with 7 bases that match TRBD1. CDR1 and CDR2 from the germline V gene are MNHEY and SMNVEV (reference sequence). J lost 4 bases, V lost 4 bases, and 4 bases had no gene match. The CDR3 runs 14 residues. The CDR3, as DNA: TGTGCCAGCAGTTCCACAGGGGCGGGAAACACCATATATTTT. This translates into CASSSTGAGNTIYF.

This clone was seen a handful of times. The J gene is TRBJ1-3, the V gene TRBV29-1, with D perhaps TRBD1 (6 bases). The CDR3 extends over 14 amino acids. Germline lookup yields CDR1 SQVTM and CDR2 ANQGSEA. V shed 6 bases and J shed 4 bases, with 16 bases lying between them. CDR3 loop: CSVAQGGIGNTIYF. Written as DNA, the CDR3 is TGCAGCGTCGCACAGGGAGGGATAGGAAACACCATATATTTT.

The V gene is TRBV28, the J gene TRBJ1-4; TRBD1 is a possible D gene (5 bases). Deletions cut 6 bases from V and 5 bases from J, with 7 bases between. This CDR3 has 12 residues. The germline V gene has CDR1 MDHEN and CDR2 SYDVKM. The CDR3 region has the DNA TGTGCCAGCAGGGGGCCCAATGAAAAACTGTTTTTT. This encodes CASRGPNEKLFF.

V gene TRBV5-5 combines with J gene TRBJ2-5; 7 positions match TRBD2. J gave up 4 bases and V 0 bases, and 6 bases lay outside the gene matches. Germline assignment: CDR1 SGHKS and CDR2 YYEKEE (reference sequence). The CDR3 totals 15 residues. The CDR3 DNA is TGTGCCAGCAGCTTGGCCGTTGGGGGGGGAGAGACCCAGTACTTC. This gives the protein CASSLAVGGGETQYF.

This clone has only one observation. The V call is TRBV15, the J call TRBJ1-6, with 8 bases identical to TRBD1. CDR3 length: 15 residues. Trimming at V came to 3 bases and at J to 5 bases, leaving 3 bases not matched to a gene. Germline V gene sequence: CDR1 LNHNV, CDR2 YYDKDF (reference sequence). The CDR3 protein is CATSSGQGNNSPLHF. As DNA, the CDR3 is TGTGCCACCAGCAGCGGACAGGGTAATAATTCACCCCTCCACTTT.

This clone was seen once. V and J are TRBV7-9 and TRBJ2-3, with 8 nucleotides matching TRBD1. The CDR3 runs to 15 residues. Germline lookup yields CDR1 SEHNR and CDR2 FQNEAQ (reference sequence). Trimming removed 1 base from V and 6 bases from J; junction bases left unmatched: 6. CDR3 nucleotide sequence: TGTGCCAGCAGCTTAGGGAGGACAGGGCCCGATACGCAGTATTTT. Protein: CASSLGRTGPDTQYF.

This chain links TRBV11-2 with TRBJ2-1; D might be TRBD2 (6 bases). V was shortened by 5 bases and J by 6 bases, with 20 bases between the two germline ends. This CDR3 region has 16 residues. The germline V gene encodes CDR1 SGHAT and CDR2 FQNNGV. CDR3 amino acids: CASSQEAAGRSNEQFF. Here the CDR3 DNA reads TGTGCCAGCAGCCAAGAGGCGGCGGGGAGGTCCAATGAGCAGTTCTTC. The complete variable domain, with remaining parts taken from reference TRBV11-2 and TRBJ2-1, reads EAGVAQSPRYKIIEKRQSVAFWCNPISGHATLYWYQQILGQGPKLLIQFQNNGVVDDSQLPKDRFSAERLKGVDSTLKIQPAKLEDSAVYLCASSQEAAGRSNEQFFGPGTRLTVL.

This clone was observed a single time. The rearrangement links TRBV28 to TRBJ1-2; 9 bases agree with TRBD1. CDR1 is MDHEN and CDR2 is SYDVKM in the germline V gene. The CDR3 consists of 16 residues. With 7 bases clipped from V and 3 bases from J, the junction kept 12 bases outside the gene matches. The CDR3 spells CASISQQGARYYGYTF. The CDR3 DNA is TGTGCCAGCATTTCTCAACAGGGGGCGCGTTACTATGGCTACACCTTC.

In DNA form, the CDR3 reads TGCGCCAGCAAGGGGTACCCCGGCGAGCAGTACTTC. It translates to CASKGYPGEQYF. The chain combines TRBV5-1 with TRBJ2-7; D might be TRBD1 (5 bases). The V gene lost 6 bases and the J gene lost 6 bases, with 13 bases spanning the gap. Germline lookup yields CDR1 SGHRS and CDR2 YFSETQ. This CDR3 has 12 residues. Complete variable domain (other parts from reference TRBV5-1 and TRBJ2-7): KAGVTQTPRYLIKTRGQQVTLSCSPISGHRSVSWYQQTPGQGLQFLFEYFSETQRNKGNFPGRFSGRQFSNSRSEMNVSTLELGDSALYLCASKGYPGEQYFGPGTRLTVT.

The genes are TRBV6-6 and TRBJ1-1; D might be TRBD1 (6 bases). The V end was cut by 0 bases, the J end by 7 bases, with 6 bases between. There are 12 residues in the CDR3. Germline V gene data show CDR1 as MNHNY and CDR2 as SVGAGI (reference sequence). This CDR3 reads CASSYSDSEAFF. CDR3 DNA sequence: TGTGCCAGCAGTTACTCGGACAGTGAAGCTTTCTTT.

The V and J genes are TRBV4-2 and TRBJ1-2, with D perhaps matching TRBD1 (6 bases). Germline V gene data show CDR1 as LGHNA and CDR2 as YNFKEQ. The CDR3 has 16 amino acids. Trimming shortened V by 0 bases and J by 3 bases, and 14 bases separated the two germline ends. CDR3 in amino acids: CASSQDQGRGDYGYTF. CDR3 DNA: TGTGCCAGCAGCCAAGATCAGGGGAGAGGGGACTATGGCTACACCTTC.

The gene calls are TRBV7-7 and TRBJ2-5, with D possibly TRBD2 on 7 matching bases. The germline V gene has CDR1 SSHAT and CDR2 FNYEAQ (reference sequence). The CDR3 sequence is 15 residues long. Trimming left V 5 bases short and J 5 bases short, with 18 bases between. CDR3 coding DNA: TGTGCCAGCAGCAAACCGGGGGGCCCAGCGGAGACCCAGTACTTC. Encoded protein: CASSKPGGPAETQYF.